This TCR beta chain was captured by sequencing in a study of T cell responses to AZD1222 COVID-19 vaccine. V shed 5 bases, J shed 10 bases, and the junction held 9 bases outside the gene matches. This CDR3 is 15 amino acids long. From germline, CDR1 is LNHDA and CDR2 SQIVND (reference sequence). Study results and caveats: After the peak T cell response, and only then, were repertoires sampled. Clonal diversity was possibly underestimated; the donors were predominantly white British and more often female.

Here immunoSEQ multiplex PCR was the method, and the copy in TCRdb shows in-frame clones only, minus some. The sample gives 150,000 or so clones, roughly nine tenths of which show up once; 5.5% to 8.5% is in the top ten. Points on this clone: What it recognizes is unknown.

The sequence was obtained from an adult who had recovered from COVID-19. This specimen was peripheral blood, taken after recovery from COVID-19. This chain joins TRBV19 and TRBJ2-3, with 13 bases fitting TRBD2. CDR3 bases: TGTGCCAGTAGTCGACTAGCGGGGGGACTCGTTCCGCAGTATTTT. Its protein product is CASSRLAGGLVPQYF.